The sequence of this T cell receptor (beta chain) was determined in a study of vaccination and CD4 T cells after COVID-19. Study-wide background: Between diagnosis and the drawing of post-COVID samples lay a median around 110 days (range 35 to 161). The authors gave control cultures a CEFX pool, an HIV-1 Nef pool, or no peptide.

V was shortened by 2 bases and J by 0 bases, with 8 bases between the two germline ends. The germline V gene encodes CDR1 LNHDA and CDR2 SQIVND (reference sequence). The CDR3 runs to 16 residues. Sequenced with the Oncomine TCR Beta short-read assay was DNA taken from cultured CD4+ T cells. Using its own MiXCR run on the PCR reads, TCRdb lists one record per CDR3 protein. Altogether around 14,000 distinct CDR3 sequences are present, about 50% being singletons, with the ten largest covering about a tenth. Points on this clonotype: The target antigen is unknown.

Stated treatment: roughly 10-day PBMC culture with coronavirus spike peptide pools or control peptides (ViraFEST assay). The chain uses TRBV19 and TRBJ2-6; no clear D. The receptor was derived from a human donor who had recovered from COVID-19. Sequencing was carried out using CD4+ T cells from blood, cultured in vitro. The CDR3: CASSIRPSSGANVLTF. The CDR3 DNA sequence: TGTGCCAGTAGTATAAGGCCTAGCTCTGGGGCCAACGTCCTGACTTTC.